A selection of T cell receptor beta chains follows, all from one sample in a study of graft-versus-host responses after intestinal transplantation. Measured with immunoSEQ multiplex PCR; TCRdb has only the in-frame clones, and not every one. Here the sample spans 10,000 to 15,000 clones, 80% to 95% being singletons. This material consisted of PBMCs, taken roughly 1,100 days after intestinal transplantation. The receptors were gathered from a human patient who received an intestinal transplant, so some T cells may come from the graft donor. The CDR3 runs from the conserved cysteine through the conserved F or W. The order of the fields is D gene, J gene, V gene, clone size, CDR3 protein, CDR3 DNA. A D gene is named only where the DNA matches it firmly. Some rows mark clone size as missing; the rest say once, few, many or name a class of expanded clone.

.,TRBJ2-7,TRBV18,.,CASSAGGTYEQYF,TGTGCCAGCTCAGCCGGGGGAACCTACGAGCAGTACTTC
.,TRBJ1-1,TRBV18,.,CASSRGSPTEAFF,TGTGCCAGCTCACGAGGCAGCCCCACTGAAGCTTTCTTT
TRBD1,TRBJ1-2,TRBV6-1,.,CASSEGQGAGYGYTF,TGTGCCAGCAGTGAAGGACAGGGGGCAGGCTATGGCTACACCTTC
.,TRBJ1-2,TRBV11-2,.,CASSHEWGASAQGYTF,TGTGCCAGCAGCCACGAGTGGGGGGCGTCAGCCCAGGGCTACACCTTC
.,TRBJ2-5,TRBV5-6,.,CASSFPSGWETQYF,TGTGCCAGCAGCTTCCCTTCAGGCTGGGAGACCCAGTACTTC
TRBD1,TRBJ1-1,TRBV6-5,.,CASSRPQGSTEAFF,TGTGCCAGCAGCAGACCACAGGGGTCCACTGAAGCTTTCTTT
.,TRBJ1-2,TRBV7-9,.,CASSLAVAPYGYTF,TGTGCCAGCAGCTTAGCGGTGGCACCTTATGGCTACACCTTC
.,TRBJ2-7,TRBV18,.,CASSPLQTRRLGEQYF,TGTGCCAGCTCACCCCTCCAGACTAGACGGCTCGGCGAGCAGTACTTC
.,TRBJ1-3,TRBV28,.,CASSTHDLARGNTIYF,TGTGCCAGCAGTACGCACGACTTAGCCCGCGGAAACACCATATATTTT
.,TRBJ1-1,TRBV11-1,.,CASSPLGTEAFF,TGTGCCAGCAGCCCCCTGGGGACTGAAGCTTTCTTT
.,TRBJ2-2,TRBV7-2,.,CASSALPMNTGELFF,TGTGCCAGCAGCGCCCTCCCTATGAACACCGGGGAGCTGTTTTTT
.,TRBJ1-6,TRBV19,.,CASTPRGGKGLVVNSPLHF,TGTGCCAGTACCCCAAGAGGAGGGAAGGGACTTGTCGTCAATTCACCCCTCCACTTT
.,TRBJ1-6,TRBV19,.,CASSMPRTETYSPLHF,TGTGCCAGTAGTATGCCCCGGACTGAGACGTATTCACCCCTCCACTTT
.,TRBJ2-2,TRBV18,.,CASPTGYTGELFF,TGTGCCAGCCCAACCGGGTACACCGGGGAGCTGTTTTTT
.,TRBJ1-1,TRBV5-8,.,CANSWQVSEAFF,TGTGCCAACAGCTGGCAGGTCTCTGAAGCTTTCTTT
.,TRBJ2-3,TRBV2,.,CASPPGRDTQYF,TGTGCCAGCCCCCCCGGTAGGGATACGCAGTATTTT
.,TRBJ1-2,TRBV18,once,CASSRPQPGGYGYTF,TGTGCCAGCTCCCGCCCGCAGCCCGGGGGCTATGGCTACACCTTC
.,TRBJ2-3,TRBV6-4,.,CASSDSGISTDTQYF,TGTGCCAGCAGTGACTCCGGGATTAGCACAGATACGCAGTATTTT
TRBD1,TRBJ1-1,TRBV7-9,.,CASSPWDSSEDFF,TGTGCCAGCAGCCCGTGGGACAGTTCTGAAGATTTCTTT
.,TRBJ2-1,TRBV15,.,CATSRDPGGGLYNEQFF,TGTGCCACCAGCAGAGATCCTGGCGGGGGCCTTTACAATGAGCAGTTCTTC
TRBD1,TRBJ1-5,TRBV18,.,CASSPGTGDQPQHF,TGTGCCAGCTCTCCCGGGACAGGGGATCAGCCCCAGCATTTT
TRBD1,TRBJ2-7,TRBV7-2,.,CASSLTSGTGPYEQYF,TGTGCCAGCAGCTTAACTTCAGGGACAGGGCCCTACGAGCAGTACTTC
TRBD1,TRBJ2-5,TRBV2,.,CASRTQGARETQYF,TGTGCCAGCCGAACGCAGGGGGCTCGGGAGACCCAGTACTTC
.,TRBJ2-7,TRBV11-2,.,CASSLGSDYYEQYF,TGTGCCAGCAGCTTAGGGTCCGATTACTACGAGCAGTACTTC
TRBD2,TRBJ2-5,TRBV5-5,.,CASSPTGLEGQETQYF,TGTGCCAGCAGCCCGACCGGACTAGAGGGACAAGAGACCCAGTACTTC
.,TRBJ2-1,TRBV6-4,.,CASSDEGSSYNEQFF,TGTGCCAGCAGCGATGAAGGAAGCTCCTACAATGAGCAGTTCTTC
TRBD1,TRBJ1-1,TRBV5-1,.,CASSGGQGKTEAFF,TGCGCCAGCAGCGGGGGACAGGGGAAGACTGAAGCTTTCTTT
TRBD2,TRBJ2-1,TRBV27,.,CASSSSGDPYNEQFF,TGTGCCAGCAGTTCTAGCGGGGACCCCTACAATGAGCAGTTCTTC
.,TRBJ1-6,TRBV6-1,once,CASSEMSPLHF,TGTGCCAGCAGTGAAATGTCACCCCTCCACTTT
.,TRBJ1-1,TRBV13,.,CASRGRGLWNTEAFF,TGTGCCAGCAGGGGGAGGGGGTTGTGGAACACTGAAGCTTTCTTT
.,TRBJ1-1,TRBV6-5,.,CASSYLTEAFF,TGTGCCAGCAGTTACTTAACTGAAGCTTTCTTT
.,TRBJ2-7,TRBV7-3,.,CASSLRGDAAYEQYF,TGTGCCAGCAGCTTAAGAGGGGACGCTGCCTACGAGCAGTACTTC
TRBD2,TRBJ2-7,TRBV6-5,.,CASSPIAGSSYEQYF,TGTGCCAGCAGTCCCATAGCGGGGAGCTCCTACGAGCAGTACTTC
TRBD1,TRBJ1-6,TRBV9,.,CASSGGQGTGNSPLHF,TGTGCCAGCAGCGGGGGACAGGGAACGGGAAATTCACCCCTCCACTTT
TRBD1,TRBJ1-1,TRBV5-1,.,CASSLGGQGRRNTEAFF,TGCGCCAGCAGCTTGGGGGGACAGGGCCGACGGAACACTGAAGCTTTCTTT
.,TRBJ2-3,TRBV4-2,.,CASSQEGGLSTDTQYF,TGTGCCAGCAGCCAAGAGGGGGGCCTGAGCACAGATACGCAGTATTTT
TRBD1,TRBJ1-2,TRBV13,.,CASSSGQGDYGYTF,TGTGCCAGCAGCTCCGGACAGGGGGACTATGGCTACACCTTC
.,TRBJ1-2,TRBV4-1,.,CASSRGLSFGYTF,TGCGCTAGCAGCCGGGGGTTATCCTTCGGCTACACCTTC
TRBD2,TRBJ2-1,TRBV6-4,.,CASSDSSSSGGANEQFF,TGTGCCAGCAGTGACTCGAGCTCTAGCGGGGGGGCCAATGAGCAGTTCTTC
.,TRBJ2-7,TRBV7-9,few,CASSPGLVYEQYF,TGTGCCAGCAGCCCCGGACTGGTCTACGAGCAGTACTTC
TRBD2,TRBJ2-5,TRBV9,once,CASSPETSSGGHQETQYF,TGTGCCAGCAGCCCCGAAACCTCTAGCGGGGGACACCAAGAGACCCAGTACTTC
TRBD2,TRBJ2-3,TRBV5-4,.,CASSPLPLAGFTDTQYF,TGTGCCAGCAGCCCCCTCCCACTAGCGGGGTTCACAGATACGCAGTATTTT
.,TRBJ2-1,TRBV7-3,.,CASGSSYNEQFF,TGTGCCAGCGGGTCCTCCTACAATGAGCAGTTCTTC
.,TRBJ2-7,TRBV7-2,once,CASSEQPQWGSYEQYF,TGTGCCAGCAGCGAACAACCACAGTGGGGCTCCTACGAGCAGTACTTC
.,TRBJ2-7,TRBV2,.,CASSDMQGPYEQYF,TGTGCCAGCAGTGACATGCAGGGCCCCTACGAGCAGTACTTC
.,TRBJ2-6,TRBV15,.,CATSRDKGGTSGANVLTF,TGTGCCACCAGCAGAGATAAGGGGGGGACCTCTGGGGCCAACGTCCTGACTTTC
.,TRBJ1-2,TRBV6-6,.,CASSWGGSRRGYTF,TGTGCCAGCAGTTGGGGCGGCAGTCGTCGTGGCTACACCTTC
.,TRBJ1-2,TRBV7-2,.,CASSLDKYYGYTF,TGTGCCAGCAGCCTGGACAAGTACTATGGCTACACCTTC
.,TRBJ1-2,TRBV7-2,.,CASSLEGRDYGYTF,TGTGCCAGCAGCTTAGAGGGCAGGGACTATGGCTACACCTTC
.,TRBJ2-3,TRBV7-8,.,CASSLAGADTQYF,TGTGCCAGCAGCTTAGCTGGAGCAGATACGCAGTATTTT
TRBD1,TRBJ2-4,TRBV6-6,.,CASSPSGTGQYF,TGTGCCAGCAGTCCATCCGGGACAGGGCAGTACTTC
TRBD1,TRBJ2-7,TRBV5-1,few,CASSLGGTGSSYEQYF,TGCGCCAGCAGCTTAGGTGGGACAGGGTCTTCCTACGAGCAGTACTTC
.,TRBJ2-7,TRBV21-1,.,CASRPPIQTGWDEQYF,TGTGCCAGCAGGCCGCCCATACAGACAGGGTGGGACGAGCAGTACTTC
.,TRBJ2-1,TRBV4-1,.,CASSQLGTKVGNEQFF,TGCGCCAGCAGCCAACTCGGGACAAAGGTCGGGAATGAGCAGTTCTTC
TRBD1,TRBJ1-4,TRBV9,once,CASSVMGQGNEKLFF,TGTGCCAGCAGCGTAATGGGACAGGGTAATGAAAAACTGTTTTTT
.,TRBJ1-5,TRBV18,.,CASSRRFRVGPQHF,TGTGCCAGCTCACGGCGATTCAGGGTGGGGCCCCAGCATTTT
TRBD1,TRBJ2-6,TRBV27,.,CASSIQGAGANVLTF,TGTGCCAGCAGTATACAGGGGGCTGGGGCCAACGTCCTGACTTTC
.,TRBJ2-3,TRBV5-8,.,CASSLGGPDTQYF,TGTGCCAGCAGCTTAGGCGGGCCAGATACGCAGTATTTT
.,TRBJ1-2,TRBV28,few,CASSPPPGDTF,TGTGCCAGCAGTCCACCCCCCGGTGACACCTTC